This record looks at one TCR beta chain sequence and its context. What it binds is not known. Use of 60 Vbeta and 13 Jbeta primers characterized the PCR. The repertoire was sequenced with immunoSEQ multiplex PCR; TCRdb's copy has only in-frame clones and lacks some. The table has 150,000 to 200,000 clones, around 90% seen once. This CDR3 contains 16 residues. V gave up 1 base and J gave up 3 bases, with 10 bases separating them. Germline lookup yields CDR1 SNHLY and CDR2 FYNNEI. These data come from a study of cytomegalovirus exposure and HLA in healthy donors. As for the study in general: The early release's HLA-typed donors yielded 78 million or so unique TCRs.

Whole-study results and caveats: When analyzed later, a missense DCLRE1C variant was found to be linked to TCR beta V- and J-gene trimming.

Sample: PBMCs. The chain combines TRBV2 with TRBJ1-6; TRBD1 might be the D (5 bases). This sequence originates from a woman aged 18-29 years in good health and CMV-seronegative. The CDR3 loop reads CASSEGQTIYNSPLHF. As DNA, the CDR3 is TGTGCCAGCAGTGAAGGACAGACCATCTATAATTCACCCCTCCACTTT.